This T cell receptor beta chain was captured by sequencing in a study of human T cells and chemical hapten exposure. About the research overall: Patch testing was performed with 0.01% DPC on the upper back, with reading at 6 days. Per-sample TCR yield variability stemmed mainly from small pooled library volume differences.

Study outcomes and limitations: Against controls, expanded TCRs gave rise to significantly more large CDR3 similarity clusters.

The ends were cut back, 5 bases at V and 0 bases at J, with 19 bases in the middle. Germline V gene data show CDR1 as MNHEY and CDR2 as SVGAGI. The CDR3 extends over 18 amino acids. The library put unique molecular identifiers onto individual cDNA molecules. Each CDR3 protein gets one entry after TCRdb re-called the RACE reads with MiXCR. Among 42,000 or so distinct CDR3 sequences listed, 8% to 9% were seen once. Time point: patch test 2, 6 weeks after DPC sensitization. The treatment denotes: therapeutic diphenylcyclopropenone sensitization with weekly scalp DPC. This clonotype was detected ten times or more. Antigen specificity is unknown.

This chain links TRBV6-5 with TRBJ1-4, with D tentatively TRBD1 (6 bases). This clonotype originated in a woman between 40 and 55 years old with alopecia areata. Some clones in this sample may be carry-over from other donors' samples. Sequenced material: whole blood, taken in connection with sensitization to the hapten diphenylcyclopropenone (DPC). CDR3 DNA sequence: TGTGCCAGCAGTAAACTGACAGGAGCGGTGTCAACTAATGAAAAACTGTTTTTT. Translating it yields CASSKLTGAVSTNEKLFF.